The 13 T cell receptor beta chains below were found in one sample sequenced in a study of T cells after posttransplantation cyclophosphamide. TCRdb's copy holds only in-frame clones and misses some; the assay was immunoSEQ multiplex PCR. The record shows more than 10,000 clones for this sample, with no singletons present. A marrow graft followed busulfan-fludarabine conditioning, with cyclophosphamide on days +3 and +4. This specimen consisted of PBMCs, obtained after allogeneic stem cell transplant with posttransplant cyclophosphamide. These receptors came from a female patient aged 35 to 55 who received an allogeneic stem cell transplant from an unrelated donor, was CMV-positive, and had acute GVHD only. A share of the T cells may be of graft donor origin.

This clone was picked up many times. This sequence joins TRBV27 and TRBJ2-3; 15 bases are a match to TRBD2. After removal of 4 bases from V and 5 bases from J, the junction contained 4 bases not matched to a gene. Germline loops: CDR1 MNHEY, CDR2 SMNVEV (reference sequence). The CDR3 sequence is 16 residues long. The CDR3 DNA sequence: TGTGCCAGCAGTTGGACTAGCGGGAGGGCTGGAGATACGCAGTATTTT. Its protein product is CASSWTSGRAGDTQYF.

This clone occurred many times. The chain employs TRBV7-6 and TRBJ2-6, with 9 bases aligning to TRBD1. This CDR3 has 16 residues. Germline V CDR1 and CDR2: SGHVS, FNYEAQ. Germline trimming cut 8 bases from V and 1 base from J; bases unmatched to any gene: 6. The CDR3: CASAGTGSSGANVLTF. The CDR3, as DNA: TGTGCCAGCGCCGGGACAGGGTCATCTGGGGCCAACGTCCTGACTTTC.

Many counts were recorded for this clone. This rearrangement joins TRBV29-1 to TRBJ2-3; 7 bases fit TRBD1. Trimming took 5 bases from V and 5 from J; bases not matched to a gene: 7. There are 13 residues in the CDR3. Germline lookup yields CDR1 SQVTM and CDR2 ANQGSEA. Here the CDR3 reads CSVFGQGVDTQYF. DNA for the CDR3: TGCAGCGTTTTCGGGCAGGGGGTAGATACGCAGTATTTT.

J is TRBJ2-3 and V is TRBV9, with D possibly TRBD1 on 5 matching bases. The germline V gene has CDR1 SGDLS and CDR2 YYNGEE. This CDR3 region has 15 residues. The V end was cut by 1 base, the J end by 2 bases, with 11 bases between. The CDR3 loop is CASSVSGPNTDTQYF. For the CDR3, the DNA is TGTGCCAGCAGCGTATCAGGGCCAAACACAGATACGCAGTATTTT.

This clone showed up many times. V is TRBV5-1 and J is TRBJ2-7, with 11 bases lining up with TRBD2. The V gene's germline CDR1 is SGHRS and CDR2 YFSETQ. V gave up 3 bases and J gave up 4 bases; unmatched junction bases: 6. The CDR3 has 15 residues. This CDR3 reads CASSSGTSGLYEQYF. Written as DNA, the CDR3 is TGCGCCAGCAGCTCCGGGACTAGCGGCCTATACGAGCAGTACTTC.

At least ten counts were recorded for this clone. The chain is built from TRBV6-5 and TRBJ1-4; 9 nucleotides agree with TRBD1. CDR1 is MNHEY and CDR2 is SVGAGI in the germline V gene. V trimming: 6 bases; J trimming: 8 bases; junction bases outside the gene matches: 4. The CDR3 consists of 13 residues. The CDR3: CASRDRGGEKLFF. The CDR3 DNA follows: TGTGCCAGCAGGGACAGGGGAGGCGAAAAACTGTTTTTT.

The J gene is TRBJ2-7, the V gene TRBV11-2, with D hard to call. There are 13 residues in the CDR3. V shed 3 bases and J shed 2 bases, with 8 bases lying between them. Looked up from germline, CDR1 is SGHAT and CDR2 is FQNNGV. The CDR3 reads CASSFYKTYEQYF. The CDR3 DNA reads as TGTGCCAGCAGCTTTTACAAGACCTACGAGCAGTACTTC.

This clone was counted at least ten times. CDR3: CASSNPTSSNTGELFF. CDR3 DNA: TGTGCCAGCAGCAACCCAACTAGCTCGAACACCGGGGAGCTGTTTTTT. The rearrangement uses TRBV21-1 and TRBJ2-2; TRBD2 was called by the table and not checked on the DNA. TRBV21-1 is a pseudogene. The CDR3 has 16 residues.

V and J are TRBV9 and TRBJ2-2; 7 bases agree with TRBD2. V lost 3 bases to trimming and J lost 7 bases; unmatched junction nucleotides: 9. Germline-derived CDR1 and CDR2 are SGDLS and YYNGEE. This CDR3 contains 15 residues. The CDR3 loop reads CASSASLARNGELFF. The DNA of the CDR3 is TGTGCCAGCAGCGCCTCACTAGCGCGAAACGGGGAGCTGTTTTTT.

This clone was observed at least ten times. The V call is TRBV5-1, the J call TRBJ1-2, with D possibly matching TRBD1 (6 bases). V gave up 7 bases and J gave up 6 bases, with 16 bases separating them. This CDR3 spans 13 amino acids. In germline, CDR1 is SGHRS, CDR2 YFSETQ. In nucleotides, the CDR3 is TGCGCCAGCTCGGAGGGGGGAGGGGATGGCTACACCTTC. It codes for CASSEGGGDGYTF.

This clone turned up a few times. V is TRBV7-2 and J is TRBJ2-5, with 12 bases aligning to TRBD2. The J call could be wrong; TRBJ2-7 is a better fit for the DNA end. CDR3 length equals 16 residues. Germline CDR1 and CDR2: SGHTA and FQGNSA. CDR3 sequence reads: CASSLGGLAGRYEQYF. The CDR3 nucleotides read TGTGCCAGCAGCTTAGGAGGACTAGCGGGGAGGTACGAGCAGTACTTC.

Ten or more counts support this clone. V is TRBV29-1 and J is TRBJ1-3, with 7 nucleotides matching TRBD1. Germline CDR1 SQVTM, CDR2 ANQGSEA. V shed 8 bases and J 8 bases; nucleotides not matched to a gene: 6. This CDR3 contains 11 residues. The CDR3 DNA sequence: TGCAGCATCGGGACAGCGGACACCATATATTTT. Its protein is CSIGTADTIYF.

This rearrangement joins TRBV7-2 to TRBJ1-2, with 11 bases aligning to TRBD1. This CDR3 has 16 amino acids. V shed 1 base, J shed 5 bases, and the junction held 6 bases outside the gene matches. The germline gives CDR1 SGHTA, CDR2 FQGNSA. The CDR3 nucleotides are TGTGCCAGCAGCTTAGTGGCCGGGACAGGGGGATATGGCTACACCTTC. Encoded protein: CASSLVAGTGGYGYTF.